This TCR beta chain stems from a study of blood T cells in healthy people across ages. Together with a sample-barcoded 5' primer, a J-beta primer mix was included in a second PCR lasting roughly 6 to 12 cycles. TCRdb redid the calling of the 5' RACE reads with MiXCR, one entry per CDR3 protein. The sample lists around 780,000 distinct CDR3 sequences; roughly 24% were seen once. From germline, CDR1 is SGHRS and CDR2 YFSETQ. This CDR3 comprises 17 residues. After removal of 0 bases from V and 3 bases from J, the junction contained 9 bases not matched to a gene. These records were also assigned to another study, of T cells of mothers and their children.

This TCR came from a boy aged 10-17 years in good health. The chain combines TRBV5-1 with TRBJ2-5; the match to TRBD2 covers 9 bases. What was sequenced was blood. CDR3 residues: CASSLAAISGGEETQYF. The CDR3 DNA reads as TGCGCCAGCAGCTTGGCCGCCATTAGCGGGGGAGAAGAGACCCAGTACTTC.